This T cell receptor beta chain stems from a study of cytomegalovirus exposure and HLA in healthy donors (dated by TCRdb to about 2017). Notes on the research overall: The roughly 670 repertoires of the first cohort and the 120 or so validation repertoires were produced on the same platform, according to a later analysis. Besides the first cohort of some 670 subjects, a separate validation cohort made up of 120 different subjects was used. To predict cytomegalovirus infection status, the study brought together high-throughput TCR immunosequencing, statistical association of individual TCRs with disease status, and machine learning. The study aimed to test whether cataloging public T cell receptors could reveal signatures of past pathogen exposure. What the study reported, not specific to this receptor: While some public TCRs were present in many individuals, most TCR sequences turned up only very rarely across donors. Subsequent analysis determined that TCRs grouped into clusters in the first cohort also showed a tendency toward co-occurrence across the roughly 110 validation repertoires, and 85% to 95% of cluster scores exceeded 0. In both the original and validation cohorts, the classifier was reported to diagnose cytomegalovirus status with high specificity and sensitivity. A few of the identified cytomegalovirus-associated TCR beta chains were confirmed in vitro to be specific for cytomegalovirus antigens. The validation cohort had no HLA typing available for a later analysis, so co-occurrence within that cohort was assessed over all 130 or so repertoires. It was suggested by the authors that the approach could potentially be generalized to other disease states and immunological phenotypes. The study listed 164 TCR beta chains as associated with cytomegalovirus.

Donors formed part of the validation cohort, which comprised 120 subjects and was distinct from the first cohort of over 500 subjects. Libraries were prepared through the immunoSEQ multiplex PCR assay. Turning to the authors' computational methods: A statistical classification framework was built for diagnosing cytomegalovirus status from the catalog of TCR beta chain sequences. Entries here come from immuneACCESS through TCRdb and include only in-frame sequences with V and J called. Some clones fail to appear in such tables; in the studies checked, an unresolved V gene covers under half of the shortfall, and the cause of the remainder is unknown. That table furnishes V, J and clone size, whereas the DNA furnished D and trimming. This sample comprises 65,000 or so clones, approximately 96% of them detected only once. Approximately 4.5% of the sample comes from the top ten. The CDR3 spans 13 residues, from the cysteine through the phenylalanine. Solely the CDR3 DNA is kept, with 39 bases framed from the first base. CDR1 and CDR2, looked up from the germline V gene, are SGHAT and FQNNGV. V drops 2 bases and J drops 5 bases, leaving 9 bases in between.

Turning to this clone: There is no known antigen for this receptor. The input lacks base qualities; no much larger clone sits a single base away.

This TCR derives from a young man in good health and CMV-seropositive. Specimen: PBMCs. This receptor chain uses TRBV11-2 and TRBJ1-2, with the D gene call left open. The DNA sequence is given as TGTGCCAGCAGCTTATCTCGGTCTTATGGCTACACCTTC. Its protein product is CASSLSRSYGYTF.